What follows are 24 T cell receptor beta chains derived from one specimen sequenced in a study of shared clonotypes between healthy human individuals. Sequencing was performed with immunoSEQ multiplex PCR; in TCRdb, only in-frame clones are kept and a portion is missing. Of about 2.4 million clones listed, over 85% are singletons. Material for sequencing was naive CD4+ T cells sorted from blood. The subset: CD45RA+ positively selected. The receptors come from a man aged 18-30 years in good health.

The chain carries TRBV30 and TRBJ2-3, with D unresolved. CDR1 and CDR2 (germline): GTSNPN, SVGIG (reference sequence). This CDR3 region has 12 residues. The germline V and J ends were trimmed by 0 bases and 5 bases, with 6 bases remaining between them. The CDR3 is CAWSVARDTQYF. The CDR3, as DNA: TGTGCCTGGAGTGTCGCGCGAGATACGCAGTATTTT.

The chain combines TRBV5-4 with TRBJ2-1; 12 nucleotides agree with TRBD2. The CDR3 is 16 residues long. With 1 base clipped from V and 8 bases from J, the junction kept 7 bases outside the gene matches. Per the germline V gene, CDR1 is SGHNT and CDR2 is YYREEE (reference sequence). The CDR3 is CASSLKLAGGIDEQFF. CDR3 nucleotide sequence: TGTGCCAGCAGCTTGAAACTAGCGGGGGGCATCGATGAGCAGTTCTTC.

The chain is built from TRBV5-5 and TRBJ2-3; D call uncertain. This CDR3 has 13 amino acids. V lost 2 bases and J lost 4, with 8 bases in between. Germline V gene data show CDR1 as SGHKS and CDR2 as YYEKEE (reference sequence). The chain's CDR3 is CASSFFLADTQYF. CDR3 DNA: TGTGCCAGCAGCTTTTTTTTGGCAGATACGCAGTATTTT. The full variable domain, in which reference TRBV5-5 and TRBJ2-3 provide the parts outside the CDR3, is DAGVTQSPTHLIKTRGQQVTLRCSPISGHKSVSWYQQVLGQGPQFIFQYYEKEERGRGNFPDRFSARQFPNYSSELNVNALLLGDSALYLCASSFFLADTQYFGPGTRLTVL.

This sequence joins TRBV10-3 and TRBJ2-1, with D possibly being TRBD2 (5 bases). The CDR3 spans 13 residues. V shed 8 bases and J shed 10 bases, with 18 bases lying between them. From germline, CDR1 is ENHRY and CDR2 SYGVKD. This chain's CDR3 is CAIQAAVASEQFF. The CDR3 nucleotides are TGTGCCATCCAAGCGGCTGTGGCAAGCGAGCAGTTCTTC.

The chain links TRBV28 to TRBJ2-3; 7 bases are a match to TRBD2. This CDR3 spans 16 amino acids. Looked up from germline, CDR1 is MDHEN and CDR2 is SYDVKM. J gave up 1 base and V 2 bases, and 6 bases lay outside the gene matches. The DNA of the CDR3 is TGTGCCAGCAGTTTAGGGGGGAGGGGCGGCACAGATACGCAGTATTTT. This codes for CASSLGGRGGTDTQYF.

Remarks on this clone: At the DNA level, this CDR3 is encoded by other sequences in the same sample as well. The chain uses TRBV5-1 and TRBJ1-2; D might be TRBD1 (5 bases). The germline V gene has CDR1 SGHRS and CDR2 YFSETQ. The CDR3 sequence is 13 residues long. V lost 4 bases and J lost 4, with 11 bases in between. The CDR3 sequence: CASSLDSSYGYTF. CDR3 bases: TGCGCCAGCAGCCTTGACAGTTCCTATGGCTACACCTTC.

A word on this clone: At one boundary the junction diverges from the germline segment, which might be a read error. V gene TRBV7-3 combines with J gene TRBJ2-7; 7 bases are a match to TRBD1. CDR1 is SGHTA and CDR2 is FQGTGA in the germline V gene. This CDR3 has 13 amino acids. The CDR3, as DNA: TGTGCCAGCAACTTAAACAGGGGCTACGAGCAGTACTTC. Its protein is CASNLNRGYEQYF.

The chain's CDR3 is CASSSGQGLSYEQYF. The CDR3 DNA is TGTGCCAGCAGCTCGGGACAGGGCCTTTCCTACGAGCAGTACTTC. The chain joins TRBV5-4 to TRBJ2-7, with TRBD1 matching over 9 bases. The CDR3 extends over 15 amino acids. The junction had 5 bases not matched to a gene; V was cut back by 3 bases and J by 1 base. CDR1 is SGHNT and CDR2 is YYREEE in the germline V gene (reference sequence).

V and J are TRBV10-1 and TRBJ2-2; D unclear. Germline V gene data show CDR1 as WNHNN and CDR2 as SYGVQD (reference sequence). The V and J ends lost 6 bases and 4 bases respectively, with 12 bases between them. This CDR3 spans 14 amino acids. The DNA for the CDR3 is TGCGCCAGCAGCCTTCAAAGGTTCACCGGGGAGCTGTTTTTT. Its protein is CASSLQRFTGELFF.

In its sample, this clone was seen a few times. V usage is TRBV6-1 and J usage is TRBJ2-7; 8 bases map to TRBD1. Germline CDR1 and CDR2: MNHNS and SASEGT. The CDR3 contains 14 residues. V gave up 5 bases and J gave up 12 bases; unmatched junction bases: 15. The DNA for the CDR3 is TGTGCCAGCAGTCCCGGGACAGGAAAAGATCATCGGTACTTC. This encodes CASSPGTGKDHRYF.

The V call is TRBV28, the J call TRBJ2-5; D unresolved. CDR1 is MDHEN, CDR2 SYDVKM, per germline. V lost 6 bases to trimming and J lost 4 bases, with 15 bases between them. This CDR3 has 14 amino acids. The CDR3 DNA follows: TGTGCCAGCAGCTTCCCTAACGGCGGAGAGACCCAGTACTTC. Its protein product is CASSFPNGGETQYF.

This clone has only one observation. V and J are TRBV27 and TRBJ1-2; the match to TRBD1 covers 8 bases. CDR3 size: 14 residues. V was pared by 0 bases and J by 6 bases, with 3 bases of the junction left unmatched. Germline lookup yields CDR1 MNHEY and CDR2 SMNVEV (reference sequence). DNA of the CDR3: TGTGCCAGCAGTTTATCCGGGACAGGTCATGGCTACACCTTC. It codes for CASSLSGTGHGYTF.

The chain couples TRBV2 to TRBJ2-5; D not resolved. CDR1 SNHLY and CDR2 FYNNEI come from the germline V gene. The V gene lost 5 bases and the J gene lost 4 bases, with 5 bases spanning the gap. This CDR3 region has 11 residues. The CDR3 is CASSYRETQYF. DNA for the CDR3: TGTGCCAGCAGTTACCGAGAGACCCAGTACTTC.

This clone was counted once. The CDR3 sequence: CASLRARDTEAFF. CDR3 nucleotides: TGTGCCAGCCTCAGGGCTAGGGACACTGAAGCTTTCTTT. This chain uses TRBV6-1 with TRBJ1-1; D possibly corresponds to TRBD1 (5 bases). The germline gives CDR1 MNHNS, CDR2 SASEGT. V was clipped by 8 bases and J by 3 bases, with 13 bases between them. The CDR3 length is 13 residues.

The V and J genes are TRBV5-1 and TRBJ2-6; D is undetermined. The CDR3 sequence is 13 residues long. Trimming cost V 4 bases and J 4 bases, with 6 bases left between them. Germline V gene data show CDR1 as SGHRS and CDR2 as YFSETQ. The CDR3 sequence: CASSPTGANVLTF. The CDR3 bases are TGCGCCAGCAGCCCGACGGGGGCCAACGTCCTGACTTTC.

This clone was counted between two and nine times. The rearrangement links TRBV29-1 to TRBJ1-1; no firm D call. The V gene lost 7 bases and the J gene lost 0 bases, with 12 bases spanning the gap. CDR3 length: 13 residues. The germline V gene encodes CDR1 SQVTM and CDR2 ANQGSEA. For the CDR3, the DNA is TGCAGCGCGGGCCCGCGCATGAACACTGAAGCTTTCTTT. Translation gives CSAGPRMNTEAFF. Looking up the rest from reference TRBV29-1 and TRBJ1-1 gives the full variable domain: SAVISQKPSRDICQRGTSLTIQCQVDSQVTMMFWYRQQPGQSLTLIATANQGSEATYESGFVIDKFPISRPNLTFSTLTVSNMSPEDSSIYLCSAGPRMNTEAFFGQGTRLTVV.

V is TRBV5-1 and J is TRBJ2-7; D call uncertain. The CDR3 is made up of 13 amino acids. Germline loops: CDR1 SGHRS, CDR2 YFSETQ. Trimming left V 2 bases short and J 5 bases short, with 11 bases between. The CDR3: CASSFPNQDEQYF. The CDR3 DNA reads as TGCGCCAGCAGCTTTCCGAATCAGGACGAGCAGTACTTC. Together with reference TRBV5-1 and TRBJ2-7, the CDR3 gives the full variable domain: KAGVTQTPRYLIKTRGQQVTLSCSPISGHRSVSWYQQTPGQGLQFLFEYFSETQRNKGNFPGRFSGRQFSNSRSEMNVSTLELGDSALYLCASSFPNQDEQYFGPGTRLTVT.

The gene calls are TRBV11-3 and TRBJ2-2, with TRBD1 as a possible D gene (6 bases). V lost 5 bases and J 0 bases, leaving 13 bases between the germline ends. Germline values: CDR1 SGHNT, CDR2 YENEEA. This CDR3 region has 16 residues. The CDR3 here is CASSTRGTTNTGELFF. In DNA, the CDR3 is TGTGCCAGCAGCACTAGAGGGACAACGAACACCGGGGAGCTGTTTTTT.

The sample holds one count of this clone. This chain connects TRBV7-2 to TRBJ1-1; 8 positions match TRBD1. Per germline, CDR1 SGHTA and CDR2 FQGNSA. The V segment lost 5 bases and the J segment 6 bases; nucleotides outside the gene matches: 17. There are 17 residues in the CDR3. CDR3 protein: CASSRVGTGSSGSEAFF. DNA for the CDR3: TGTGCCAGCAGCAGGGTCGGGACAGGTTCCTCGGGGTCTGAAGCTTTCTTT.

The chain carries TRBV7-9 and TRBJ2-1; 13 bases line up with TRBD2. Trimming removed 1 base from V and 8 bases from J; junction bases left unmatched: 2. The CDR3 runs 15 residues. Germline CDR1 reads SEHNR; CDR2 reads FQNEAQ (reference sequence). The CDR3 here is CASSLVGLAGDEQFF. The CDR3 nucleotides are TGTGCCAGCAGCTTAGTTGGACTAGCGGGAGATGAGCAGTTCTTC.

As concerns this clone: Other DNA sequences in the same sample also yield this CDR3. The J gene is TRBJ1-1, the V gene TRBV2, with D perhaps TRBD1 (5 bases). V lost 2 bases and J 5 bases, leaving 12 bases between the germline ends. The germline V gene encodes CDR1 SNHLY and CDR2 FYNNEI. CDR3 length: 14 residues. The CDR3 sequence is CASSERQGGTEAFF. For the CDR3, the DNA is TGTGCCAGCAGTGAACGTCAGGGTGGGACTGAAGCTTTCTTT.

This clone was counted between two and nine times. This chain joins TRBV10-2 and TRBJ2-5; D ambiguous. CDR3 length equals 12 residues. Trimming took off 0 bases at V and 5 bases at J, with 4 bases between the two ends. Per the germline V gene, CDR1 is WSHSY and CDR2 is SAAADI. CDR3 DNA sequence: TGCGCCAGCAGTGAGTCGCGGGAGACCCAGTACTTC. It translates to CASSESRETQYF.

This chain's CDR3 is CASSPAPATGNTIYF. The CDR3 coding sequence is TGTGCCAGCAGCCCCGCTCCCGCGACTGGAAACACCATATATTTT. The rearrangement links TRBV7-2 to TRBJ1-3, with D unresolved. Trimming stripped 5 bases from V and 2 bases from J, with 13 bases between. The germline gives CDR1 SGHTA, CDR2 FQGNSA. The CDR3 has 15 residues.

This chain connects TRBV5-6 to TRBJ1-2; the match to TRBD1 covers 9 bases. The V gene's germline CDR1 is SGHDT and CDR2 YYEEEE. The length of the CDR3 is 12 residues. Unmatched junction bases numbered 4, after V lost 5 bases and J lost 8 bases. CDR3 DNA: TGTGCCAGCAGACGGGACAGGGCCGGCTACACCTTC. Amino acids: CASRRDRAGYTF.